This T cell receptor (beta chain) was identified in a study of radiation and T cells in renal cell carcinoma. In germline, CDR1 is MNHNS, CDR2 SASEGT. Trimming shortened V by 5 bases and J by 1 base, and 8 bases separated the two germline ends. This CDR3 has 13 amino acids. Points from the study as a whole: Tumor samples were small regions of 0.9 to 1 g.

Treatment: treatment-naive control, cytoreductive nephrectomy. Details on this clone: Its antigen is undetermined.

Libraries were prepared by immunoSEQ multiplex PCR; TCRdb keeps only in-frame clonotypes and omits some of them. The table has 14,000 to 15,000 clones, 62% seen once; the top ten hold roughly 18%. V and J are TRBV6-1 and TRBJ2-5, with a weak D call TRBD2 (5 bases). The TCR originated in a man in his sixties with renal cell carcinoma. The sequencing here drew on tumor tissue, taken from a patient whose treatment was nephrectomy without radiotherapy. In DNA form, the CDR3 reads TGTGCCAGCAGTATGGACTTCCAAGAGACCCAGTACTTC. Encoded protein: CASSMDFQETQYF.